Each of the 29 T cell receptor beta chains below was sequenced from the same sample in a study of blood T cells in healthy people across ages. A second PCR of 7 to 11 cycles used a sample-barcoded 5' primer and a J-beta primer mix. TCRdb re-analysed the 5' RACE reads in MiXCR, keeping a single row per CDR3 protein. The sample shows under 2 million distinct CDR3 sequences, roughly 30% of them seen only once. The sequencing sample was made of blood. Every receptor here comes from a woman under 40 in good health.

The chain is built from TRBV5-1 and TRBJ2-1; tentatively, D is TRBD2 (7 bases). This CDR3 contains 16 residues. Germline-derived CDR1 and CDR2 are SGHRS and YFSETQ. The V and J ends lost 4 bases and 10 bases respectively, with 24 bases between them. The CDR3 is CASSPGGAGHPHEQFF. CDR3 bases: TGCGCCAGCAGCCCTGGAGGAGCGGGACATCCCCACGAGCAGTTCTTC.

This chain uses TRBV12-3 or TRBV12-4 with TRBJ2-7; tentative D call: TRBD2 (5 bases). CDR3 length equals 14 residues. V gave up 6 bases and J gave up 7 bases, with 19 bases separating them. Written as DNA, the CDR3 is TGTGCCAGCAGCCCGTCCCCGGTAACGGGAGAGCAGTACTTC. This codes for CASSPSPVTGEQYF.

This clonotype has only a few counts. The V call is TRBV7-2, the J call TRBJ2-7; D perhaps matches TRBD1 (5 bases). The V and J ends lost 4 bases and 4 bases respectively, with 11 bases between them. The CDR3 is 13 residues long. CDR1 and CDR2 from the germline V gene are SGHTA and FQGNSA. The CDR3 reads CASSWGSRYEQYF. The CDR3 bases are TGTGCCAGCAGCTGGGGCTCGCGGTACGAGCAGTACTTC.

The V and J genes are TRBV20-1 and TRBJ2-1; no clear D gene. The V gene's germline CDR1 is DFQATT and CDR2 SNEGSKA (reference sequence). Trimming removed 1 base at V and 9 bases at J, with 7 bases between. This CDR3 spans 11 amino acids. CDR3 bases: TGCAGTGCTAGAGTAGTCCCTGAGCAGTTCTTC. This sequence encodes CSARVVPEQFF.

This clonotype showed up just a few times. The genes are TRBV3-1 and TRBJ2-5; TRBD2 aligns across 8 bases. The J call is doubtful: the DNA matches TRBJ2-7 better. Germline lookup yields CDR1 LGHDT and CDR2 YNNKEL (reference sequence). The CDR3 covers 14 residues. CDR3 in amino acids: CASSHGLAVHEQYF. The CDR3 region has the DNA TGTGCCAGCAGCCACGGACTAGCTGTCCACGAGCAGTACTTC.

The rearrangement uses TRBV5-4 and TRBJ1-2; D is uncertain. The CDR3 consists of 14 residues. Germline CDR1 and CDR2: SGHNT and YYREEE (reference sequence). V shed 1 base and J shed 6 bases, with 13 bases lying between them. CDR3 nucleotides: TGTGCCAGCAGCTTGTGGCAAGGCCAGGATGGCTACACCTTC. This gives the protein CASSLWQGQDGYTF.

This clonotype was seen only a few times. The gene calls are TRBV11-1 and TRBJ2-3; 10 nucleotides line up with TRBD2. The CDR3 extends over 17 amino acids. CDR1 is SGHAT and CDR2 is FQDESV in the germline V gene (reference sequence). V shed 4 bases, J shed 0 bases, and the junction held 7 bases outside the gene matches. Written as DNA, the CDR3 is TGTGCCAGCAGCTACACTAGCGGGACCACTAGCACAGATACGCAGTATTTT. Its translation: CASSYTSGTTSTDTQYF.

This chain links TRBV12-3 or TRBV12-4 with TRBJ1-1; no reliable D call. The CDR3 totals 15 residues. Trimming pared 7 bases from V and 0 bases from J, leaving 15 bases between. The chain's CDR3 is CASNVGPKMNTEAFF. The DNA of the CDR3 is TGTGCCAGCAACGTAGGACCTAAAATGAACACTGAAGCTTTCTTT.

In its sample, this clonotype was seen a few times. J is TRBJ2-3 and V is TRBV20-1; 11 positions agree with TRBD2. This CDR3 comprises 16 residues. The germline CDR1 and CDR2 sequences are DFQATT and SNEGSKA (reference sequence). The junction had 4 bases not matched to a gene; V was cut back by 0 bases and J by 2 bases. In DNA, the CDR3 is TGCAGTGCTAGAGATCTGACTAGCGGGAACACAGATACGCAGTATTTT. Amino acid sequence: CSARDLTSGNTDTQYF.

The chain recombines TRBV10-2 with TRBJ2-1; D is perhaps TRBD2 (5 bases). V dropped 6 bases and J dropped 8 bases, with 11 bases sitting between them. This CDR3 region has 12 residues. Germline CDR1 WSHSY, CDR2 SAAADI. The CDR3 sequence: CASRLVSDEQFF. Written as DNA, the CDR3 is TGCGCCAGCAGACTAGTGTCTGATGAGCAGTTCTTC.

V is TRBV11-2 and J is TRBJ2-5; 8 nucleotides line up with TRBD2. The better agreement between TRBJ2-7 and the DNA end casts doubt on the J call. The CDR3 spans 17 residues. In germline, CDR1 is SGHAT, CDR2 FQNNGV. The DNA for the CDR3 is TGTGCCAGCAGCCTAGCCGCCGGACTAGCTTCTCCCTACGAGCAGTACTTC. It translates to CASSLAAGLASPYEQYF.

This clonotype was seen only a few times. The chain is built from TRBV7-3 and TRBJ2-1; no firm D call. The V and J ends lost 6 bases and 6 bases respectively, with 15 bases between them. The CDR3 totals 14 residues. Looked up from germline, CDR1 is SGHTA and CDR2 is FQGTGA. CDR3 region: CASRTPSGGNEQFF. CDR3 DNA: TGTGCCAGCAGGACCCCTTCGGGCGGCAATGAGCAGTTCTTC.

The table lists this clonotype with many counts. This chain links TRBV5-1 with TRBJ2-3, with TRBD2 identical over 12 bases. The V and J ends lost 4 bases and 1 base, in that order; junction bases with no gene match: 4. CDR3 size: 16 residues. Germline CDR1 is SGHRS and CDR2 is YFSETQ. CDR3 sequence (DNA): TGCGCCAGCAGCGGTCGACTAGCGGGAGGCACAGATACGCAGTATTTT. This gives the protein CASSGRLAGGTDTQYF.

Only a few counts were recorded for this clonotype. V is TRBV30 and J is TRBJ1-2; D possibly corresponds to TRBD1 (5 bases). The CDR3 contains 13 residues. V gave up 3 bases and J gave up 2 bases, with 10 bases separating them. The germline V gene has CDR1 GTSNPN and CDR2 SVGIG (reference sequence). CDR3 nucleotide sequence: TGTGCCTGGAGCCAGGACACAAACTATGGCTACACCTTC. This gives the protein CAWSQDTNYGYTF.

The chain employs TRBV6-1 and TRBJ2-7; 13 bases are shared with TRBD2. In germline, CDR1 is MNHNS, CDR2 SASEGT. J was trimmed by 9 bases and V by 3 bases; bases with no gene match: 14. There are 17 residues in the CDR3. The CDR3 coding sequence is TGTGCCAGCAGTGATCCTTCCCTGACTAGCGGGAGGTCAGGGCAGTACTTC. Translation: CASSDPSLTSGRSGQYF.

CDR3 DNA sequence: TGTGCCAGCAGCCCCCCCGGGGGGGGACTAGCGGGCCTATTTTCCTACAATGAGCAGTTCTTC. Its translation is CASSPPGGGLAGLFSYNEQFF. This chain links TRBV9 with TRBJ2-1; 12 bases fit TRBD2. Trimming removed 4 bases from V and 1 base from J; junction bases left unmatched: 18. The CDR3 covers 21 residues. Looked up from germline, CDR1 is SGDLS and CDR2 is YYNGEE.

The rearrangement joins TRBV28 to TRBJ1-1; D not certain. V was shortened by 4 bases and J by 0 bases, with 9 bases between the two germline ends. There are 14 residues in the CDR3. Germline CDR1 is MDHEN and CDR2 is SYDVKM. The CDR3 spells CASSWADMNTEAFF. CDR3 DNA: TGTGCCAGCAGTTGGGCAGACATGAACACTGAAGCTTTCTTT.

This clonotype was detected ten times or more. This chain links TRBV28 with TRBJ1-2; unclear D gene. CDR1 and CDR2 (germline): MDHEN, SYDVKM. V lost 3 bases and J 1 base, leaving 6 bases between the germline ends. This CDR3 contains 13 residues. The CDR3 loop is CASSLRVNYGYTF. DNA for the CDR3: TGTGCCAGCAGTTTGAGGGTTAACTATGGCTACACCTTC.

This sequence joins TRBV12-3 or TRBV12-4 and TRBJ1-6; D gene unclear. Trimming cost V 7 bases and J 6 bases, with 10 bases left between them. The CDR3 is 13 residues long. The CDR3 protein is CASNASPNSPLHF. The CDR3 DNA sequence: TGTGCCAGCAACGCCAGTCCTAATTCACCCCTCCACTTT.

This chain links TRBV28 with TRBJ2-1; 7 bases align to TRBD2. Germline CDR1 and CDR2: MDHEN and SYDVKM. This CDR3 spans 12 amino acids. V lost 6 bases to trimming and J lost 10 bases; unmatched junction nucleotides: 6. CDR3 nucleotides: TGTGCCAGCAGCCAAGCGCGGGGGGAGCAGTTCTTC. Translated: CASSQARGEQFF.

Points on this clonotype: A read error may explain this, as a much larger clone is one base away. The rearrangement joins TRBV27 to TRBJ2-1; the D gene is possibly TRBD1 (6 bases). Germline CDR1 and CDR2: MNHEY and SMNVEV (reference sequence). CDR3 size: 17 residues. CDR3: CASMTYRALSSYNKQFF. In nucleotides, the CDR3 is TGTGCCAGCATGACTTACAGGGCCCTCTCCTCCTACAATAAGCAGTTCTTC.

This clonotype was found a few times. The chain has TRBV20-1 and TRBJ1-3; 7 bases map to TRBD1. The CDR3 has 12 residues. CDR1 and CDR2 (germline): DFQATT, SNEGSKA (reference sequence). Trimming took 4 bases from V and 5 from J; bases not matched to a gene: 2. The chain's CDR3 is CSAKQGRNTIYF. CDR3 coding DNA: TGCAGTGCTAAACAGGGGAGAAACACCATATATTTT.

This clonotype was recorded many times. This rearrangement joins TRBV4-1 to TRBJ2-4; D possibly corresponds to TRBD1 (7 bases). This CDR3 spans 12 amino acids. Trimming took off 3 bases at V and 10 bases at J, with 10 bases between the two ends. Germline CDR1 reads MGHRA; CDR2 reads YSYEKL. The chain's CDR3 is CASSQGGQIQYF. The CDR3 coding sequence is TGCGCCAGCAGCCAGGGGGGACAGATTCAGTACTTC.

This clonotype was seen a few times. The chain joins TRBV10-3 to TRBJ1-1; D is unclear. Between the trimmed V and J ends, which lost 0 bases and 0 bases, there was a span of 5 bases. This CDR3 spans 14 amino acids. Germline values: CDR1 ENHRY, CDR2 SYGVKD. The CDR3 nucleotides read TGTGCCATCAGTGAGTCAGTGATGAACACTGAAGCTTTCTTT. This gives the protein CAISESVMNTEAFF.

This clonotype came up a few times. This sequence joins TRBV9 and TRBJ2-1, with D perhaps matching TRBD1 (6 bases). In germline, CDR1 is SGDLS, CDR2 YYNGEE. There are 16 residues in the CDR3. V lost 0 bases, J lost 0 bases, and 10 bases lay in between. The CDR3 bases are TGTGCCAGCAGCGTAGGGGACACGAGCTCCTACAATGAGCAGTTCTTC. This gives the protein CASSVGDTSSYNEQFF.

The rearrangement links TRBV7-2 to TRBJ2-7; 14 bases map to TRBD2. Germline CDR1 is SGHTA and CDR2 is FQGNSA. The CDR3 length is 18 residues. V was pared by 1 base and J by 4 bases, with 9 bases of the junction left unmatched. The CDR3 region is CASSLGTSGRRLGYEQYF. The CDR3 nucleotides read TGTGCCAGCAGCTTAGGGACTAGCGGGAGGAGGTTGGGGTACGAGCAGTACTTC.

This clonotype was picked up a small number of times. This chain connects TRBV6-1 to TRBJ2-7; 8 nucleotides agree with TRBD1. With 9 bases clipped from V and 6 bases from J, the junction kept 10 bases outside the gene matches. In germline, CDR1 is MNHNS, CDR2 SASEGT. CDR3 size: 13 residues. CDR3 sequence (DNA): TGTGCCAGTAATCCGGGACAGGTAGGCGAGCAGTACTTC. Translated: CASNPGQVGEQYF.

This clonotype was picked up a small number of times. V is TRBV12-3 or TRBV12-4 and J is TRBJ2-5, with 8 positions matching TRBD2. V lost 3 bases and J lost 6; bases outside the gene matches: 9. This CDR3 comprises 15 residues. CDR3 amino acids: CASSFSGEVLQTQYF. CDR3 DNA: TGTGCCAGCAGTTTTAGCGGGGAAGTACTTCAGACCCAGTACTTC.

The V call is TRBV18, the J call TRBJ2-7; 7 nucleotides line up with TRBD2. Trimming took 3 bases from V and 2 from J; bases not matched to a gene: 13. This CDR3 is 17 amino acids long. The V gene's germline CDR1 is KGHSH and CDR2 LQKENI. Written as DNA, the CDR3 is TGTGCCAGCTCACCGGCGGGACTACTCAATTTTCCCTACGAGCAGTACTTC. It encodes CASSPAGLLNFPYEQYF. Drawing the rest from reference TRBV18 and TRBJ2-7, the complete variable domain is NAGVMQNPRHLVRRRGQEARLRCSPMKGHSHVYWYRQLPEEGLKFMVYLQKENIIDESGMPKERFSAEFPKEGPSILRIQQVVRGDSAAYFCASSPAGLLNFPYEQYFGPGTRLTVT.